This TCR beta chain stems from a study of T cell repertoires in cytomegalovirus infection. As for the study in general: Public TCR beta signatures provided an indication of both CMV infection and a matching HLA type.

The length of the CDR3 is 14 residues. V lost 0 bases to trimming and J lost 14 bases, with 14 bases between them. Germline lookup yields CDR1 MNHEY and CDR2 SVGEGT. There are a few counts of this clonotype. In TCRdb, the reads were re-called with MiXCR into one record per CDR3 protein. Of roughly 230,000 distinct CDR3 sequences listed, 6% to 8% are singletons. This receptor was identified in a human donor in good health (CMV status not recorded). Some clones in this sample may be carry-over from other donors' samples. The specimen was PBMCs. The V call is TRBV6-2 or TRBV6-3, the J call TRBJ1-6; D not resolved. Written as DNA, the CDR3 is TGTGCCAGCAGTTACTCGCCAATAGATCTGACCCTCCACTTT. It is translated as CASSYSPIDLTLHF.